This T cell receptor (beta chain) was identified in a study of cytomegalovirus exposure and HLA in healthy donors (dated by TCRdb to about 2017). Regarding the research as a whole: According to an earlier analysis of 550 to 750 of the donors, some 180 million T cells yielded roughly 110 million unique TCR beta sequences and 276 Gb of sequence data. Among the roughly 400 genotyped donors, more than 70% belonged to the genetic ancestry cluster associated with self-reported Caucasian donors. Typing coverage differed by locus: A, B, C, DRB1 and DQB1 were typed in roughly 620-630 donors, DQA1 in 522, DPA1 in 600 to 610, and DPB1 in 450 to 480. An earlier analysis of around 580 of the donors used high-throughput TCR beta sequencing to judge whether each TCR beta V gene segment behaved as functional or pseudogenic. On average, around 200,000 unique TCR beta nucleotide sequences were sequenced per donor among more than 350 genotyped donors of the cohort, with roughly 20% of those sequences being non-productive. Donor age, sex, ethnicity and CMV serostatus were compiled together with the repertoire data. A later analysis re-analyzed previously published TCR beta repertoires from 666 donors and added high-resolution HLA genotyping to study TCR occurrence patterns. Because of strong linkage in the cohort, roughly five DR-DQ haplotypes were treated as single units for association and clustering. A separate validation cohort of over a hundred different subjects was used in addition to the roughly 700-subject first cohort. An early release that covered approximately 600 HLA-typed donors contained around 330 gigabases of sequencing data and tens of millions of unique TCR sequences. Every discovery cohort repertoire had been produced on one sequencing platform. HLA typing included class I and class II loci at four-digit resolution. The aim of the study was to test whether cataloging public T cell receptors could identify signatures of past pathogen exposure. In a later genetic analysis, genome-wide SNP genotypes for about three fifths of the roughly 670 donors were used, and that subset was treated as a discovery cohort. Rather than drawing on any new phenotypic data, the later analysis identified candidate immune exposures from TCR beta sequences and the way those sequences occurred across donors. To predict cytomegalovirus infection status, the study combined high-throughput TCR immunosequencing, statistical association of individual TCRs with disease status, and machine learning. The T cell repertoires of 670 or so subjects were profiled by immunosequencing and related to cytomegalovirus serostatus. Findings and caveats that apply to the study as a whole: The cohort was sequenced for TCR beta chains only, and without alpha or paired-chain data the features that could be detected were limited. In a later analysis, TCR association rates were found to vary across HLA loci, with the most associated TCRs seen for DRB1 alleles and the fewest for HLA-C alleles. An association between a missense DCLRE1C variant and V-gene and J-gene trimming of TCR beta chains was found in a later genetic analysis and replicated in an independent cohort. In a later genetic analysis, fewer N-insertions in productive TCRs were reported among donors in an Asian-associated ancestry cluster than the 666-donor mean. Because HLA typing was missing for some donors at each locus, association tests included only the typed subset. It was suggested by the authors that the approach could potentially be generalized to other disease states and immunological phenotypes. A later analysis reported that several top co-occurrence clusters appeared linked to parvovirus B19, influenza, CMV and Epstein-Barr virus. Linkage disequilibrium might explain the correlated functional status among segregating V segments, but an unknown experimental factor could not be excluded. In a later analysis, most CMV-associated TCR beta chains were found to appear HLA-restricted, with HLA associations seemingly driven largely by CMV exposure. Some 15 rarely observed V segments, including chromosome 9 orphons, were excluded from the earlier analysis of a few hundred of the donors because counts were too low. The presence/absence analyses assumed that sequencing depth was roughly uniform across donors, and that assumption may not be true. At a false discovery rate of 0.05, a later analysis linked 16,951 TCR beta sequences to specific HLA alleles. A cluster of highly shared sequence variants was judged likely to be a technical artifact of the sequencing pipeline. A few of the identified cytomegalovirus-associated TCR beta chains were confirmed in vitro to be specific for cytomegalovirus antigens. While some public TCRs were present in many individuals, most TCR sequences turned up only very rarely across donors. Compared with equally common non-associated chains, HLA-associated TCR beta chains in a later analysis were more clonally expanded and had lower generation probabilities. A further reported finding was that TCR beta sequences accurately predicted the HLA-A and HLA-B alleles for most subjects in the first cohort. When HLA alleles, especially DR and DQ, strongly co-occurred, attributing TCR associations to individual alleles was difficult. The study listed around 160 TCR beta chains as associated with cytomegalovirus. In both the original and validation cohorts, the classifier was reported to diagnose cytomegalovirus status with high specificity and sensitivity. CMV serostatus was the only immune exposure information available for the cohort. In an earlier analysis of about 550 of the donors, most TCR beta V segments were observed in productive rearrangements about 87% or about 30% of the time, broadly matching IMGT annotations.

The cohort was made up of hundreds of healthy bone marrow donors. At the time of sampling, every cohort member was nominally healthy, though immune exposures that went unrecorded were likely present. The donor tested CMV seropositive, placing the donor among the 289 seropositive members of the cohort. Each donor provided a peripheral blood sample, and peripheral blood mononuclear cells were used for TCR beta sequencing. Genomic DNA was extracted from the blood cell samples with the Qiagen DNeasy Blood Extraction Kit. Library generation was performed with the immunoSEQ multiplex PCR assay. The multiplex PCR relied on a mix of 60 forward primers for TCR Vbeta segments and 13 reverse primers for TCR Jbeta segments. The CDR3 region of rearranged TCR beta genes was amplified from genomic DNA with a multiplex PCR assay. The amplified TCR beta libraries were sequenced on the Illumina HiSeq System as 87-base-pair reads. On the study's bioinformatics: Across the 640 or so repertoires, a later analysis counted approximately 83 million unique TCR beta chains, approximately 10 million of which were shared by at least two donors. Raw reads were error-corrected and collapsed into unique sequences by a nearest-neighbor algorithm in which closely related sequences were merged to remove PCR and sequencing errors. V, D and J gene segments were assigned by aligning CDR3 sequences to IMGT reference sequences. For a sequence to be retained, a match of at least six nucleotides was required to both a V gene segment and a J gene segment. A rearrangement counted as productive if the CDR3 had no stop codons and remained in frame with V and J, and every other rearrangement counted as non-productive. Following IMGT convention, CDR3 was defined as the stretch from the second conserved V-encoded cysteine to the conserved J-encoded phenylalanine. The earlier analysis of about 640 of the donors excluded any sequence lacking an unambiguous match to a single V gene segment. An earlier analysis of 500 to 600 of the donors classified V segments as functional when productive rearrangements were above 56.7% and as segregating when the standard deviation between donors was above 5%. A statistical classification framework was built for diagnosing cytomegalovirus status from the catalog of TCR beta chain sequences. In a later analysis, V and J genes were assigned by comparing TCR nucleotide sequences against IMGT/GENE-DB human TR gene sequences. In a later analysis, CDR3 sequences and most-parsimonious VDJ recombination scenarios were assigned using the TCRdist pipeline. In a later analysis, each TCR beta chain was defined by its CDR3 amino acid sequence together with its V-gene family, and reads without a unique V-gene family were excluded. To address suspected cross-contamination and a sequencing artifact, a later analysis removed several hundred highly shared, low-generation-probability nucleotide sequences. In a later analysis, a clonal expansion index was calculated for each public chain from normalized within-repertoire ranks of inferred template counts. A later analysis computed generation probabilities with a VDJ recombination model fitted to out-of-frame rearrangements, and checked the results against IGoR. In a later analysis, TCR-TCR, TCR-HLA and TCR-CMV co-occurrence was scored with hypergeometric tests, and a repertoire-size bias correction was applied to TCR pairs. In a later analysis, false discovery rates were estimated by permuting HLA or CMV assignments 20 times. In a later analysis, co-occurring TCRs were grouped using DBSCAN, with TCRdist sequence similarity added in when clustering inside HLA-allele-positive subsets. For co-occurrence clustering, repertoires with fewer than 30,000 or more than 120,000 public chains were excluded, along with five repertoires with anomalous nucleotide sharing. TCRdb limited this immuneACCESS table to in-frame rearrangements with V and J called. A share of clones is missing; checked studies link under half to unresolved V genes, and the rest is unexplained. The DNA gave D and trimming, while V, J and clone size come from that table. The sample table shows under 170,000 clones, and 63% are seen once. Roughly 6.8% of the sample belongs to the ten largest clones.

Note on this clone: Its antigen is unknown. The input lacks base qualities; no much larger clone sits a single base away.

This TCR was recovered from a woman in her fifties or sixties in good health and CMV-seropositive. Input material: PBMCs.

The bases read TGTGCCAGCAGCGTAGCCGGGAATGAAGCTTTCTTT. Its product reads: CASSVAGNEAFF. Recombination joined TRBV9 with TRBJ1-1; no D gene can be assigned with confidence. Trimming removed 0 bases from V and 7 bases from J, leaving 7 bases between the germline ends. Measured from the cysteine to the phenylalanine, the CDR3 is 12 residues long. The CDR3 DNA has 36 bases and is translated from base 1. The germline V gene gives CDR1 as SGDLS and CDR2 as YYNGEE.